The 14 T cell receptor beta chains below come from one sample, sequenced in a study of T cell repertoires in cytomegalovirus infection (dated by TCRdb to between 2018 and 2021). For sequencing, an Illumina HiSeq 1500 was employed. TCRdb cleaned the public reads at Q25 with fastp, built clones with MiXCR and kept in-frame beta chains. Merged by CDR3 protein, the rows form single entries marked with the most common genes and DNA. The sample table records about 770,000 distinct CDR3 sequences; about 29% of these occur just once. Around 13% of the sample is in the top ten clones. The meaning of the sample's treatment or condition label: in vitro stimulation with specific CMV peptide epitopes to enrich CMV-specific T cells. These receptors' targets are unknown. This specimen consisted of cultured CD8+ T cells from PBMCs, obtained from culture after CMV antigen stimulation. The receptors shown here come from a human donor in good health (CMV status not recorded). Some clones in this sample may be carry-over from other donors' samples.

This chain connects TRBV7-6 to TRBJ1-1; D might be TRBD1 (6 bases). Germline V gives CDR1 SGHVS, CDR2 FNYEAQ. V was pared by 2 bases and J by 3 bases, with 16 bases between. The CDR3 loop spans 16 amino acids. The CDR3 region has the DNA TGTGCCAGCAGCTTATGGGGGGGGGCAATGGACACTGAAGCTTTCTTT. As protein: CASSLWGGAMDTEAFF.

The chain joins TRBV7-6 to TRBJ2-4; D is unclear. The CDR3 runs to 17 residues. Germline V gene data show CDR1 as SGHVS and CDR2 as FNYEAQ. V was trimmed by 1 base and J by 0 bases, leaving 13 bases between them. CDR3 bases: TGTGCCAGCAGCTTAGAGGGAAGAGGTCTAGCCAAAAACATTCAGTACTTC. This translates into CASSLEGRGLAKNIQYF.

V gene TRBV10-1 combines with J gene TRBJ2-7; 7 bases map to TRBD1. Germline loops: CDR1 WNHNN, CDR2 SYGVQD (reference sequence). V lost 0 bases, J lost 2 bases, and 1 base stayed unmatched. The CDR3 covers 14 residues. The CDR3 region is CASSESQGAYEQYF. CDR3 coding DNA: TGCGCCAGCAGTGAGTCCCAGGGGGCCTACGAGCAGTACTTC.

This clonotype was detected a few times. This sequence joins TRBV28 and TRBJ2-7; possibly TRBD2 for D (6 bases). The CDR3 is 13 amino acids. The germline gives CDR1 MDHEN, CDR2 SYDVKM. The V and J ends lost 7 bases and 2 bases respectively, with 12 bases between them. The CDR3 coding sequence is TGTGCCAGCACGGGGGAAACCACCTACGAGCAGTACGTC. It yields the protein CASTGETTYEQYV.

This clonotype was picked up a small number of times. The V gene is TRBV7-9, the J gene TRBJ1-6; TRBD1 aligns across 10 bases. CDR3 length equals 15 residues. Germline CDR1 and CDR2: SEHNR and FQNEAQ (reference sequence). V shed 5 bases, J shed 8 bases, and the junction held 6 bases outside the gene matches. The CDR3: CASSPPDRGYSPLHF. The DNA for the CDR3 is TGTGCCAGCAGCCCCCCGGACAGGGGGTATTCACCCCTCCACTTT.

This clonotype was found a few times. This chain connects TRBV29-1 to TRBJ1-1; D ambiguous. The V end lost 2 bases, the J end lost 1 base, and 8 bases lay between the germline ends. This CDR3 is 13 amino acids long. Germline V CDR1 and CDR2: SQVTM, ANQGSEA. Here the CDR3 reads CSVESGENTEAFF. CDR3 DNA: TGCAGCGTTGAAAGCGGAGAGAACACTGAAGCTTTCTTT.

The rearrangement links TRBV27 to TRBJ2-1; 7 bases fit TRBD1. Germline lookup yields CDR1 MNHEY and CDR2 SMNVEV (reference sequence). J was trimmed by 5 bases and V by 3 bases; bases with no gene match: 7. The CDR3 runs 15 residues. The CDR3 DNA reads as TGTGCCAGCAGTTTGTTAGGACAGGAAAACAATGAGCAGTTCTTC. It encodes CASSLLGQENNEQFF.

This clonotype has a count of ten or more. V is TRBV15 and J is TRBJ1-6; a possible D gene is TRBD1 (6 bases). The CDR3 length is 15 residues. V was trimmed by 2 bases and J by 8 bases, leaving 13 bases between them. The germline V gene encodes CDR1 LNHNV and CDR2 YYDKDF (reference sequence). CDR3 sequence reads: CATSRLARGDSPLHF. The CDR3 DNA sequence: TGTGCCACCAGCAGACTCGCCAGGGGCGATTCACCCCTCCACTTT.

In this sample, this clonotype turned up many times. The rearrangement uses TRBV7-2 and TRBJ1-6; D might be TRBD1 (6 bases). This CDR3 is built from 14 residues. Germline assignment: CDR1 SGHTA and CDR2 FQGNSA. V was trimmed by 1 base and J by 7 bases, leaving 8 bases between them. The CDR3 bases are TGTGCCAGCAGCTTAGAACAGGGAAATTCACCCCTCCACTTT. Translating it yields CASSLEQGNSPLHF.

The J gene is TRBJ1-6, the V gene TRBV2, with 10 bases aligning to TRBD1. Germline CDR1 and CDR2: SNHLY and FYNNEI. J was trimmed by 7 bases and V by 10 bases; bases with no gene match: 4. CDR3 length: 13 residues. CDR3 coding DNA: TGTGCCATCCCGGGACAGGGGAATTCACCCCTCCACTTT. Translation gives CAIPGQGNSPLHF. The variable domain in full, with the rest retrieved from reference TRBV2 and TRBJ1-6, is EPEVTQTPSHQVTQMGQEVILRCVPISNHLYFYWYRQILGQKVEFLVSFYNNEISEKSEIFDDQFSVERPDGSNFTLKIRSTKLEDSAMYFCAIPGQGNSPLHFGNGTRLTVT.

This clonotype was observed a handful of times. CDR3 nucleotides: TGTGCCAGCAGCTTAGGAATGGAGACCCAGTACTTC. This translates into CASSLGMETQYF. The V gene is TRBV7-6, the J gene TRBJ2-5; D unresolved. The CDR3 sequence is 12 residues long. Between the trimmed V and J ends, which lost 1 base and 5 bases, there was a span of 5 bases. The germline gives CDR1 SGHVS, CDR2 FNYEAQ. Full variable domain (outside the CDR3, taken from reference TRBV7-6 and TRBJ2-5): GAGVSQSPRYKVTKRGQDVALRCDPISGHVSLYWYRQALGQGPEFLTYFNYEAQQDKSGLPNDRFSAERPEGSISTLTIQRTEQRDSAMYRCASSLGMETQYFGPGTRLLVL.

The table lists this clonotype with many counts. This chain links TRBV7-2 with TRBJ2-1; D ambiguous. V lost 4 bases and J lost 4, with 17 bases in between. This CDR3 spans 16 amino acids. The germline gives CDR1 SGHTA, CDR2 FQGNSA. The CDR3 protein is CASSSSGPIQYNEQFF. CDR3 nucleotide sequence: TGTGCCAGCAGCTCCTCGGGCCCCATCCAGTACAATGAGCAGTTCTTC. The full variable domain, its missing parts supplied by reference TRBV7-2 and TRBJ2-1, is GAGVSQSPSNKVTEKGKDVELRCDPISGHTALYWYRQSLGQGLEFLIYFQGNSAPDKSGLPSDRFSAERTGGSVSTLTIQRTQQEDSAVYLCASSSSGPIQYNEQFFGPGTRLTVL.

The J gene is TRBJ2-7, the V gene TRBV19; D perhaps matches TRBD2 (6 bases). The V end lost 8 bases, the J end lost 2 bases, and 13 bases lay between the germline ends. Germline V lookup: CDR1 LNHDA, CDR2 SQIVND (reference sequence). The CDR3 covers 13 residues. This CDR3 reads CASSSAGTYEQYV. The CDR3 DNA reads as TGTGCCAGTTCCTCGGCGGGGACCTACGAGCAGTACGTC.

This clonotype was counted a few times. CDR3 loop: CASSSRTGLSSYEQYV. The CDR3 DNA follows: TGTGCCAGCAGTTCTCGGACAGGGCTGAGCTCCTACGAGCAGTACGTC. The gene calls are TRBV28 and TRBJ2-7, with 8 positions matching TRBD1. This CDR3 has 16 amino acids. The V and J ends lost 4 bases and 0 bases, in that order; junction bases with no gene match: 8. Germline CDR1 MDHEN, CDR2 SYDVKM.